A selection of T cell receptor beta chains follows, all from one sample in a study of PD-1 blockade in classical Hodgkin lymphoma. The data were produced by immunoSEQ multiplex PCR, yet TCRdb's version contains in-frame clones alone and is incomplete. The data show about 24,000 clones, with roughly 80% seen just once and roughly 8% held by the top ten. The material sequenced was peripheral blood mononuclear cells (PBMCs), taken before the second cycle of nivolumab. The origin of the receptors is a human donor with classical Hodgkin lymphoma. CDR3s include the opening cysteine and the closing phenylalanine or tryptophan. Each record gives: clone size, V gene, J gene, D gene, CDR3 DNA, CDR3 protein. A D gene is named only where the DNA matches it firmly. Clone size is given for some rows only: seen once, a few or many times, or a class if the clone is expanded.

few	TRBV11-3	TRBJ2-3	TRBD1	TGTGCCAGCAGCTTGGACAGGGGTGTAGCGGATACGCAGTATTTT	CASSLDRGVADTQYF
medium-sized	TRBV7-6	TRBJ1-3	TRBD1	TGTGCCAGCAGCTCCCACACAGGGGGTGGAAACACCATATATTTT	CASSSHTGGGNTIYF
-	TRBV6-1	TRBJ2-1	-	TGTGCCGGGGGTAGCGGATACAATGAGCAGTTCTTC	CAGGSGYNEQFF
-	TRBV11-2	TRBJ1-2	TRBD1	TGTGCCAGCAGCTTAGAAAAGTGGGACAGGGGTCGGGTGGGCTATGGCTACACCTTC	CASSLEKWDRGRVGYGYTF
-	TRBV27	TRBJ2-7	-	TGTGCCAGCAGTTTATCCGGGGGCCCCTACGAGCAGTACTTC	CASSLSGGPYEQYF
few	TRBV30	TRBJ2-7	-	TGTGCCTGGAGTCTTTCTAGCGTTCTCTACGAGCAGTACTTC	CAWSLSSVLYEQYF
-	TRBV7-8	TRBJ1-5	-	TGTGCCAGCAGCTTAGGGCAGCGCAATCAGCCCCAGCATTTT	CASSLGQRNQPQHF
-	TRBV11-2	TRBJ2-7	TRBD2	TGTGCCAGCAGCTTTGAACTAGCGGGGCCCTACGAGCAGTACTTC	CASSFELAGPYEQYF
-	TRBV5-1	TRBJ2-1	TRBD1	TGCGCCAGCAGCCTCGACAGGGTTAATGAGCAGTTCTTC	CASSLDRVNEQFF
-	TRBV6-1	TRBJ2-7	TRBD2	TGTGCCAGCAGTGAGCCGGGACTAGCGGGAGCTTTGGCCGAGCAGTACTTC	CASSEPGLAGALAEQYF
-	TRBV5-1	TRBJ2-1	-	TGCGCCAGTGCGGGACAGAGCTCCTACAATGAGCAGTTCTTC	CASAGQSSYNEQFF
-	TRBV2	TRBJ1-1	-	TGTGCCAGCAGCGAAACCAGGGATGAAGCTTTCTTT	CASSETRDEAFF
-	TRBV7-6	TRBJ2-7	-	TGTGCCAGCAGCCCTAATCCGGGAGTAAACGAGCAGTACTTC	CASSPNPGVNEQYF
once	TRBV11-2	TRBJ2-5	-	TGTGCCAGCAGCCTTCAGGGCGAGACCCAGTACTTC	CASSLQGETQYF
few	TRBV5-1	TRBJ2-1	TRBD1	TGCGCCAGCAGCTTGGGGGACAGGTACAATGAGCAGTTCTTC	CASSLGDRYNEQFF
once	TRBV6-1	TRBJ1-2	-	TGTGCCAGCAGTGAGGGACTTAACTATGGCTACACCTTC	CASSEGLNYGYTF